These 29 T cell receptor beta chains were all obtained from the same sample, sequenced in a study of regulatory T cells in long-lasting Graves disease. Arm-PCR of CDR3 regions and iRepertoire HTBI primers were used to build TCR beta libraries. TCRdb recomputed calls from the multiplex PCR reads with MiXCR, one row per CDR3 protein. The sample contains about 660,000 distinct CDR3 sequences, around 30% of which appear only once. The time point was: persistent/refractory GD, antithyroid drugs over 5 years with positive TRAb. Making the TCR library involved RNA that had been extracted from PBMCs. The sequencing here drew on peripheral blood mononuclear cells (PBMCs), taken when the disease was refractory, from a patient treated with antithyroid drugs. The receptors stem from a female donor with Graves disease.

This clonotype came up many times. The chain links TRBV12-3 or TRBV12-4 to TRBJ1-5; D is possibly TRBD1 (6 bases). The V and J ends lost 6 bases and 0 bases respectively, with 12 bases between them. The CDR3 runs 15 residues. The CDR3 coding sequence is TGTGCCAGCAGCTTGGGGGCGGATAGCAATCAGCCCCAGCATTTT. Translating it yields CASSLGADSNQPQHF.

The chain's CDR3 is CSATDRAFPNEKLFF. The CDR3 DNA reads TGCAGTGCTACGGACAGGGCGTTTCCTAATGAAAAACTGTTTTTT. The chain combines TRBV20-1 with TRBJ1-4; 8 nucleotides agree with TRBD1. Germline trimming cut 4 bases from V and 3 bases from J; bases unmatched to any gene: 7. The length of the CDR3 is 15 residues. Germline CDR1 and CDR2: DFQATT and SNEGSKA (reference sequence).

V and J are TRBV6-5 and TRBJ1-3; TRBD1 might be the D (6 bases). The CDR3 totals 16 residues. The V and J ends lost 0 bases and 0 bases respectively, with 9 bases between them. Looked up from germline, CDR1 is MNHEY and CDR2 is SVGAGI. CDR3 sequence: CASSYSWTVSGNTIYF. The DNA of the CDR3 is TGTGCCAGCAGTTACTCCTGGACAGTCTCTGGAAACACCATATATTTT.

The chain is built from TRBV7-6 and TRBJ2-5; the match to TRBD1 covers 8 bases. This CDR3 has 15 residues. The junction had 10 bases not matched to a gene; V was cut back by 5 bases and J by 5 bases. Germline assignment: CDR1 SGHVS and CDR2 FNYEAQ. The CDR3 loop reads CASSRRQGSVETQYF. Written as DNA, the CDR3 is TGTGCCAGCAGCAGACGACAGGGGTCAGTGGAGACCCAGTACTTC.

This clonotype was recorded many times. This chain links TRBV12-3 or TRBV12-4 with TRBJ1-6; D gene ambiguous. Trimming removed 6 bases at V and 7 bases at J, with 19 bases between. The CDR3 length is 16 residues. The chain's CDR3 is CASSRDRSRSNSPLHF. CDR3 DNA sequence: TGTGCCAGCAGCCGAGACCGTTCAAGGTCCAATTCACCCCTCCACTTT.

The genes are TRBV19 and TRBJ1-5; perhaps TRBD1 as D (5 bases). The length of the CDR3 is 13 residues. Germline V gene sequence: CDR1 LNHDA, CDR2 SQIVND (reference sequence). V lost 6 bases and J 8 bases, leaving 14 bases between the germline ends. CDR3 DNA sequence: TGTGCCAGTAGCGGGACCCAGGTGGAGCCCCAGCATTTT. Translation: CASSGTQVEPQHF.

V usage is TRBV7-9 and J usage is TRBJ1-2, with 7 bases lining up with TRBD1. Looked up from germline, CDR1 is SEHNR and CDR2 is FQNEAQ (reference sequence). The CDR3 is 15 amino acids. Losses at the gene ends were 5 bases for V and 7 bases for J; bases not matched to a gene: 13. The CDR3 coding sequence is TGTGCCAGCAGCGGAAGGAGTGCAGGGGACAGTGGCTACACCTTC. It codes for CASSGRSAGDSGYTF. Variable domain in full (rest from reference TRBV7-9 and TRBJ1-2): DTGVSQNPRHKITKRGQNVTFRCDPISEHNRLYWYRQTLGQGPEFLTYFQNEAQLEKSRLLSDRFSAERPKGSFSTLEIQRTEQGDSAMYLCASSGRSAGDSGYTFGSGTRLTVV.

This chain uses TRBV27 with TRBJ1-1; D uncertain. The CDR3 covers 14 residues. The V end lost 5 bases, the J end lost 0 bases, and 10 bases lay between the germline ends. Germline values: CDR1 MNHEY, CDR2 SMNVEV (reference sequence). Here the CDR3 reads CASSVLIVNTEAFF. CDR3 nucleotides: TGTGCCAGCAGTGTTCTGATAGTGAACACTGAAGCTTTCTTT.

The chain joins TRBV7-9 to TRBJ1-1; D is uncertain. Germline assignment: CDR1 SEHNR and CDR2 FQNEAQ (reference sequence). Trimming removed 7 bases from V and 2 bases from J, with 14 bases in between. This CDR3 has 14 amino acids. CDR3 region: CASIPWEPNTEAFF. The CDR3 DNA reads TGTGCCAGCATCCCTTGGGAACCCAACACTGAAGCTTTCTTT.

V is TRBV12-3 or TRBV12-4 and J is TRBJ1-2; D remains unclear. The CDR3 extends over 15 amino acids. Trimming removed 5 bases from V and 7 bases from J, with 20 bases in between. CDR3 residues: CASSNLDRIPLGYTF. CDR3 bases: TGTGCCAGCAGTAACCTGGATCGGATTCCTCTTGGCTACACCTTC.

The gene calls are TRBV9 and TRBJ2-2, with 9 bases matching TRBD2. V lost 2 bases, J lost 5 bases, and 7 bases stayed unmatched. This CDR3 region has 16 residues. The V gene's germline CDR1 is SGDLS and CDR2 YYNGEE. The CDR3 loop reads CASSVRAGGDTGELFF. As DNA, the CDR3 is TGTGCCAGCAGCGTCCGAGCGGGAGGAGATACCGGGGAGCTGTTTTTT.

The gene calls are TRBV10-3 and TRBJ1-3, with D perhaps matching TRBD1 (6 bases). In germline, CDR1 is ENHRY, CDR2 SYGVKD. The ends were cut back, 5 bases at V and 0 bases at J, with 14 bases in the middle. The CDR3 totals 16 residues. CDR3 sequence reads: CAISPLDSLSGNTIYF. In DNA form, the CDR3 reads TGTGCCATCAGTCCCTTGGACAGCCTCTCTGGAAACACCATATATTTT.

The chain uses TRBV12-3 or TRBV12-4 and TRBJ1-3; tentatively, D is TRBD1 (5 bases). V lost 7 bases and J lost 8, with 12 bases in between. This CDR3 region has 12 residues. CDR3 nucleotides: TGTGCCAGCACCCTTGGGGGTTACACCATATATTTT. Protein: CASTLGGYTIYF.

The chain joins TRBV2 to TRBJ1-4; weak D call: TRBD1 (5 bases). With 4 bases removed from V and 6 bases from J, the gap between germline ends came to 18 bases. Germline V CDR1 and CDR2: SNHLY, FYNNEI. The CDR3 totals 16 residues. The CDR3 region has the DNA TGTGCCAGCAGTGGGCAGGGCCCCGACAAGGATGAAAAACTGTTTTTT. This sequence encodes CASSGQGPDKDEKLFF.

This clonotype has just one count. The chain carries TRBV15 and TRBJ2-1; no reliable D call. CDR3 length: 14 residues. V gave up 0 bases and J gave up 5 bases, with 8 bases separating them. CDR1 LNHNV and CDR2 YYDKDF come from the germline V gene (reference sequence). The CDR3: CATSRDRLNNEQFF. The CDR3 DNA is TGTGCCACCAGCAGAGATAGACTGAACAATGAGCAGTTCTTC.

This clonotype was counted a few times. This chain joins TRBV9 and TRBJ1-4; no definite D call. Germline CDR1 SGDLS, CDR2 YYNGEE. The CDR3 runs 16 residues. The V end was cut by 4 bases, the J end by 8 bases, with 21 bases between. CDR3 in amino acids: CASSRLRAARSEKLFF. The CDR3 region has the DNA TGTGCCAGCAGCCGACTAAGGGCCGCCCGATCGGAAAAACTGTTTTTT.

This clonotype was observed at least ten times. The chain joins TRBV28 to TRBJ2-7; D is ambiguous. Germline-derived CDR1 and CDR2 are MDHEN and SYDVKM. CDR3 length: 14 amino acids. Trimming pared 7 bases from V and 0 bases from J, leaving 13 bases between. CDR3 sequence: CASTALWGSYEQYF. CDR3 in DNA: TGTGCCAGCACAGCACTTTGGGGCTCCTACGAGCAGTACTTC.

The V and J genes are TRBV20-1 and TRBJ2-5; 8 bases are a match to TRBD1. This CDR3 comprises 15 residues. Trimming cost V 2 bases and J 5 bases; bases outside gene matches: 10. CDR1 is DFQATT and CDR2 is SNEGSKA in the germline V gene (reference sequence). CDR3 coding DNA: TGCAGTGCTAGAAACCCTCAGGGGGCCGGGGAGACCCAGTACTTC. It encodes CSARNPQGAGETQYF.

V and J are TRBV6-1 and TRBJ1-1; D unclear. V gave up 5 bases and J gave up 6 bases, with 10 bases separating them. CDR3 length equals 12 residues. Germline V gene data show CDR1 as MNHNS and CDR2 as SASEGT. CDR3 DNA: TGTGCCAGCAGTCCCGAGATCCCTGAAGCTTTCTTT. Its protein product is CASSPEIPEAFF.

This chain uses TRBV5-1 with TRBJ1-1; 8 bases map to TRBD1. There are 17 residues in the CDR3. Germline lookup yields CDR1 SGHRS and CDR2 YFSETQ. The V and J ends lost 4 bases and 5 bases, in that order; junction bases with no gene match: 16. Written as DNA, the CDR3 is TGCGCCAGCAGCCCCTCACTAGACAGGGGAGGGCGGACTGAAGCTTTCTTT. It specifies CASSPSLDRGGRTEAFF.

The chain couples TRBV6-2 or TRBV6-3 to TRBJ1-6, with D perhaps TRBD1 (6 bases). The CDR3 contains 17 residues. V was trimmed by 5 bases and J by 9 bases, leaving 23 bases between them. Germline V gene lookup returns CDR1 MNHEY and CDR2 SVGEGT. The CDR3 is CASSTPGRPGAASPLHF. As DNA, the CDR3 is TGTGCCAGCAGTACCCCCGGTCGGCCAGGGGCAGCTTCACCCCTCCACTTT.

In this sample, this clonotype turned up a few times. V usage is TRBV20-1 and J usage is TRBJ2-7; the match to TRBD2 covers 12 bases. V shed 6 bases and J 3 bases; nucleotides not matched to a gene: 6. The CDR3 covers 14 residues. CDR1 and CDR2 (germline): DFQATT, SNEGSKA (reference sequence). Here the CDR3 reads CSAIPSGRGYEQYF. CDR3 in DNA: TGCAGTGCGATCCCTAGCGGGAGGGGCTACGAGCAGTACTTC.

This rearrangement joins TRBV20-1 to TRBJ2-7; D remains ambiguous. The CDR3 extends over 14 amino acids. Trimming took off 0 bases at V and 4 bases at J, with 13 bases between the two ends. Germline V CDR1 and CDR2: DFQATT, SNEGSKA (reference sequence). The CDR3 loop is CSARDRGSVYEQYF. In DNA form, the CDR3 reads TGCAGTGCTAGAGATCGTGGCAGCGTTTACGAGCAGTACTTC.

This clonotype was observed a single time. The chain joins TRBV11-2 to TRBJ1-3, with D possibly TRBD1 on 6 matching bases. Germline CDR1 is SGHAT and CDR2 is FQNNGV. CDR3 length: 18 amino acids. V was trimmed by 6 bases and J by 3 bases, leaving 24 bases between them. DNA for the CDR3: TGTGCCAGCAGGTTACCGGGACACTCCTGGAGAGATGGAAACACCATATATTTT. The encoded protein is CASRLPGHSWRDGNTIYF.

This clonotype has only a few counts. The V and J genes are TRBV6-1 and TRBJ1-1; unclear D gene. In germline, CDR1 is MNHNS, CDR2 SASEGT. Trimming took off 6 bases at V and 1 base at J, with 9 bases between the two ends. This CDR3 spans 13 amino acids. The CDR3 region has the DNA TGTGCCAGCAGCACTTATGGGAACACTGAAGCTTTCTTT. It translates to CASSTYGNTEAFF.

This clonotype was detected a few times. The gene calls are TRBV10-3 and TRBJ1-2; D is unclear. The CDR3 loop spans 13 amino acids. V was trimmed by 2 bases and J by 5 bases, leaving 9 bases between them. The germline CDR1 and CDR2 sequences are ENHRY and SYGVKD. This CDR3 is CAISERSEYGYTF. CDR3 DNA sequence: TGTGCCATCAGTGAGAGGTCGGAATATGGCTACACCTTC.

This clonotype was recorded many times. The rearrangement joins TRBV2 to TRBJ2-7, with D perhaps matching TRBD2 (5 bases). The CDR3 sequence is 12 residues long. V lost 6 bases and J lost 3, with 9 bases in between. Germline assignment: CDR1 SNHLY and CDR2 FYNNEI. The CDR3 DNA is TGTGCCAGCAGGGGGAGCGGCTACGAGCAGTACTTC. As protein: CASRGSGYEQYF.

This chain uses TRBV20-1 with TRBJ2-7; 7 bases line up with TRBD2. The J segment lost 2 bases and the V segment lost 0 bases, leaving 7 bases of the junction unmatched. The CDR3 is made up of 15 amino acids. The germline V gene encodes CDR1 DFQATT and CDR2 SNEGSKA (reference sequence). The DNA for the CDR3 is TGCAGTGCTAGAGATCAGGGCGGGAGACCCTACGAGCAGTACTTC. Amino acids: CSARDQGGRPYEQYF.

Comment on this clonotype: This may arise from a read error, as a much more abundant clone is one base away. J is TRBJ1-6 and V is TRBV27; D gene uncertain. The CDR3 runs 14 residues. Trimming took off 3 bases at V and 7 bases at J, with 10 bases between the two ends. Germline V CDR1 and CDR2: MNHEY, SMNVEV (reference sequence). CDR3 bases: TGTGCCAGCAGTTTCAGGCAGGAGAATTCACCCCTCCACTTT. It yields the protein CASSFRQENSPLHF.